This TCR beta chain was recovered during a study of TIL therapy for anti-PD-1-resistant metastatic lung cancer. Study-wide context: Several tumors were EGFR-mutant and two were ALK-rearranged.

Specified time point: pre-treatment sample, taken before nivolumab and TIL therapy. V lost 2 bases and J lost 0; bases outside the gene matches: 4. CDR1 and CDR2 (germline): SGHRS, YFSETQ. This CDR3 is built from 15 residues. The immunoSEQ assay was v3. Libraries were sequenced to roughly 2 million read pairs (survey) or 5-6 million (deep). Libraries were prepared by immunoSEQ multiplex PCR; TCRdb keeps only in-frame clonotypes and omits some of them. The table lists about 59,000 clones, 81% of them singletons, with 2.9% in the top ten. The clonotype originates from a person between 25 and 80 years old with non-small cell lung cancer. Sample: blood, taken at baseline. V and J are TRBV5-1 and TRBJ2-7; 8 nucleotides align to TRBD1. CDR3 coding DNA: TGCGCCAGCAGCTTTCGGACAGGGAGCTCCTACGAGCAGTACTTC. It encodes CASSFRTGSSYEQYF. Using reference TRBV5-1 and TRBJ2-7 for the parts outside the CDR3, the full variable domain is KAGVTQTPRYLIKTRGQQVTLSCSPISGHRSVSWYQQTPGQGLQFLFEYFSETQRNKGNFPGRFSGRQFSNSRSEMNVSTLELGDSALYLCASSFRTGSSYEQYFGPGTRLTVT.